The clone carrying this TCR beta chain has just a few counts. The authors ran a second PCR of roughly 7 to 11 cycles using a sample-barcoded 5' primer and a J-beta primer mix. TCRdb called the 5' RACE reads again in MiXCR, with one record for every CDR3 protein. The repertoire holds roughly 1.9 million distinct CDR3 sequences, with approximately 40% as singletons. This sample is drawn from a study of blood T cells in healthy people across ages. This CDR3 is built from 17 residues. The ends lost 4 bases at V and 3 bases at J; junction bases unmatched: 13. Germline V lookup: CDR1 LGHNA, CDR2 YNFKEQ. The sequenced material came from blood. The gene calls are TRBV4-2 and TRBJ2-7; 9 bases line up with TRBD2. The clonotype was recovered from a human donor in good health. The DNA for the CDR3 is TGTGCCAGCAGCCGAGCTTTCGGCGTAGCGGGGGTCTACGAGCAGTACTTC. Translating gives CASSRAFGVAGVYEQYF.